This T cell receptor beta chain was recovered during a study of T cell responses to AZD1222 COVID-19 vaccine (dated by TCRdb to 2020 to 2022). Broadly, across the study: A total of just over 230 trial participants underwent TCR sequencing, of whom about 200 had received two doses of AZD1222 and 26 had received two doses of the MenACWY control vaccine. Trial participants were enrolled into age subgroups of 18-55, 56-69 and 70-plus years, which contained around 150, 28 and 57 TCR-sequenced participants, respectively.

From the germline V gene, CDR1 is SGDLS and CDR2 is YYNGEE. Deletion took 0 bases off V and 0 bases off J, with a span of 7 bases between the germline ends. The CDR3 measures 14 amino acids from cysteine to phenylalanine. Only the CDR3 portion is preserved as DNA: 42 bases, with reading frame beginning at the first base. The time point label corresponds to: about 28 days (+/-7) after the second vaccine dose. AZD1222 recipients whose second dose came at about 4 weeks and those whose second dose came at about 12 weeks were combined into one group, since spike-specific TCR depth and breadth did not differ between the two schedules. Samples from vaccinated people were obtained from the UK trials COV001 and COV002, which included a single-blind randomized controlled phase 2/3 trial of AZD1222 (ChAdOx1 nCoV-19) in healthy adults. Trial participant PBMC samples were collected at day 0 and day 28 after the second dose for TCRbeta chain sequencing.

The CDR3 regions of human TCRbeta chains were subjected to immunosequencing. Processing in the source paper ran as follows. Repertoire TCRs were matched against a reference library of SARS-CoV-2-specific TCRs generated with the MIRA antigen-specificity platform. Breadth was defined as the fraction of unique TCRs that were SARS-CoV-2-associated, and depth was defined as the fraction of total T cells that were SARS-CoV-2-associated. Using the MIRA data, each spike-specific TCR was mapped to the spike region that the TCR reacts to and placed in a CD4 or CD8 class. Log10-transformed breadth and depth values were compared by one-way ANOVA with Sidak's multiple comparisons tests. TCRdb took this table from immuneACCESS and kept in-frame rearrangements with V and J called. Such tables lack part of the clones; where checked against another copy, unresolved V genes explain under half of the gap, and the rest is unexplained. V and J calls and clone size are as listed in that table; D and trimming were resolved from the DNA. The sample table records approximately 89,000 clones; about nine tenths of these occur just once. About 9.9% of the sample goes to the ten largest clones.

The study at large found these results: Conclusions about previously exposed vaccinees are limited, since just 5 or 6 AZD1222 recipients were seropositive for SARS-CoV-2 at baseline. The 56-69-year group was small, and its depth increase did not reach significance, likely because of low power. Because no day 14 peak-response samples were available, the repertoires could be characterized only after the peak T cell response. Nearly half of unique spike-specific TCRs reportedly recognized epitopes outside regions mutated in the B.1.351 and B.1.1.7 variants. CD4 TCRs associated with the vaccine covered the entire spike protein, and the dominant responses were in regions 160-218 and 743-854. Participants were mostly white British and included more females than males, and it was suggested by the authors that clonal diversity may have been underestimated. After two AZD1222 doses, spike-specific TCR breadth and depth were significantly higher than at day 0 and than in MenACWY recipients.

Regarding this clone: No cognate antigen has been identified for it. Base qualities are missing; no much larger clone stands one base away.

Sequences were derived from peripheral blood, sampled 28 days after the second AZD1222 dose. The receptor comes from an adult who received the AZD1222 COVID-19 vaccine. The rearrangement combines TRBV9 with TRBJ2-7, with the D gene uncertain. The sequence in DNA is TGTGCCAGCAGCGTAGGGGATAGCTCCTACGAGCAGTACTTC. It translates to CASSVGDSSYEQYF.